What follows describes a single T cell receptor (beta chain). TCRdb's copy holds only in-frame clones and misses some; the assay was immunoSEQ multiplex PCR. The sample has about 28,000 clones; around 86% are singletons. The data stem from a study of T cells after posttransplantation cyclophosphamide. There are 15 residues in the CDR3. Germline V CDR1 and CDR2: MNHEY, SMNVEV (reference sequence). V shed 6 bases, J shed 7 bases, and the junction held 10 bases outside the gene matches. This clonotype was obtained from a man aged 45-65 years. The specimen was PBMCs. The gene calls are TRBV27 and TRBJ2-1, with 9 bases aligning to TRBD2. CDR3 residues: CASRSSGRRENEQFF. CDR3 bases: TGTGCCAGCAGATCGAGCGGGAGGAGGGAAAATGAGCAGTTCTTC.